This T cell receptor (beta chain) originates from a study of shared clonotypes between healthy human individuals. Sequenced by immunoSEQ multiplex PCR; TCRdb stores in-frame clones only, minus some. The sample has approximately 1.5 million clones; approximately 98.5% are singletons. V lost 3 bases to trimming and J lost 5 bases, with 10 bases between them. CDR3 length: 13 amino acids. CDR1 SGHVS and CDR2 FQNEAQ come from the germline V gene. Sequenced input: naive CD4+ T cells sorted from blood. The subset was: CD45RA+ positively selected. V and J are TRBV7-8 and TRBJ1-2; D possibly corresponds to TRBD1 (5 bases). The TCR comes from a man between 25 and 39 years old in good health. The DNA of the CDR3 is TGTGCCAGCAGCTTCGGGACGGATTATGGCTACACCTTC. Its protein is CASSFGTDYGYTF. Complete variable domain (other parts from reference TRBV7-8 and TRBJ1-2): GAGVSQSPRYKVAKRGQDVALRCDPISGHVSLFWYQQALGQGPEFLTYFQNEAQLDKSGLPSDRFFAERPEGSVSTLKIQRTQQEDSAVYLCASSFGTDYGYTFGSGTRLTVV.